These T cell receptor beta chains were read from a single sample in a study of T cell responses to AZD1222 COVID-19 vaccine. Clones were read by immunoSEQ multiplex PCR, and TCRdb kept only the in-frame ones, dropping some. The sample has about 42,000 clones, about 91% seen once. The starting material was peripheral blood, obtained 28 days after the second AZD1222 dose. These receptors were obtained from an adult who received the AZD1222 COVID-19 vaccine. The CDR3 runs from the conserved cysteine through the conserved F or W. Fields, in order: clone size, CDR3 length, D gene, J gene, V gene, CDR3 DNA, CDR3 protein. The D gene is left open where the match is weak. Expanded clones get a size class; other rows say once, few or many, or leave the size out.

-	15	TRBD1	TRBJ1-6	TRBV5-3	TGTGCCCCAACCTGCCCAGGGACAGATAATTCACCCCTCCACTTT	CAPTCPGTDNSPLHF
-	14	TRBD1	TRBJ1-5	TRBV27	TGTGCCAGCAGCCTGGACAGGTGGAATCAGCCCCAGCATTTT	CASSLDRWNQPQHF
-	13	TRBD1	TRBJ2-7	TRBV30	TGTGCCTGGAGCCTTGACAGGGCCTACGAGCAGTACTTC	CAWSLDRAYEQYF
-	16	-	TRBJ1-4	TRBV5-1	TGCGCCAGCAGCTTGGGGGGGTCGGCAACTAATGAAAAACTGTTTTTT	CASSLGGSATNEKLFF
-	16	TRBD1	TRBJ1-4	TRBV4-3	TGCGCCAGCAGCCAAGCAGCGACAGGGTATGGAGAAAAACTGTTTTTT	CASSQAATGYGEKLFF
-	17	TRBD1	TRBJ1-2	TRBV5-6	TGTGCCAGCAGCTTCTTTGAGACAGGGGGGTCTTACCATGGCTACACCTTC	CASSFFETGGSYHGYTF
-	11	-	TRBJ1-2	TRBV9	TGTGCCAGCAGCGACCGAGGGGGTTACACCTTC	CASSDRGGYTF
once	13	-	TRBJ1-2	TRBV7-2	TGTGCCAGCAGCTTGCAAGATTTCTATGGCTACACCTTC	CASSLQDFYGYTF
-	16	-	TRBJ2-3	TRBV18	TGTGCCAGCTCACCATCTAGGGAACCTAGCACAGATACGCAGTATTTT	CASSPSREPSTDTQYF
-	14	-	TRBJ1-5	TRBV6-1	TGTGCCAGCAGTGATGGGCAGCCCGCAGGGTTTTTGCATTTT	CASSDGQPAGFLHF
-	14	-	TRBJ1-1	TRBV6-4	TGTGCCAGCAGTGACTCGAGCAGGAACACTGAAGCTTTCTTT	CASSDSSRNTEAFF
-	14	-	TRBJ2-5	TRBV25-1	TGTGCCAGCAGTGAATGGGGCAGCCAAGAGACCCAGTACTTC	CASSEWGSQETQYF
-	15	-	TRBJ1-1	TRBV10-1	TGCGCCAGCCAGGCTGGGGCCCACCAGAGTACTGAAGCTTTCTTT	CASQAGAHQSTEAFF
-	15	TRBD1	TRBJ1-2	TRBV5-6	TGTGCCAGCAGCCACCCGGGACAGACTAACTATGGCTACACCTTC	CASSHPGQTNYGYTF
few	16	-	TRBJ1-3	TRBV6-6	TGTGCCAGCAGCGGCGGGGGGAAGAGCTCTGGAAACACCATATATTTT	CASSGGGKSSGNTIYF
-	16	TRBD2	TRBJ2-2	TRBV19	TGTGCCAGTAAGGGGGCTAGCGGGGGGAACACCGGGGAGCTGTTTTTT	CASKGASGGNTGELFF
few	14	TRBD2	TRBJ2-7	TRBV20-1	TGCAGTGCTAGTCGTCTAGCGGGGGCAAACGAGCAGTACTTC	CSASRLAGANEQYF
-	14	-	TRBJ1-6	TRBV12-5	TGTGCTAGTGGTTTGCAGGGGTTTGGTTCACCCCTCCACTTT	CASGLQGFGSPLHF
-	17	TRBD2	TRBJ2-2	TRBV7-2	TGTGCCAGCAGCGATGGACTAGCGGGAGTGGGGACCGGGGAGCTGTTTTTT	CASSDGLAGVGTGELFF
-	14	-	TRBJ2-7	TRBV11-2	TGTGCCAGCAGCCCACTGCGCAGGCCCTACGAGCAGTACTTC	CASSPLRRPYEQYF
-	13	TRBD1	TRBJ1-2	TRBV18	TGTGCCAGCTCACAGGACAGGAACTATGGCTACACCTTC	CASSQDRNYGYTF
-	16	-	TRBJ1-5	TRBV18	TGTGCCAGCTCACGAGGACAGCCATATAGCAATCAGCCCCAGCATTTT	CASSRGQPYSNQPQHF
-	16	TRBD2	TRBJ2-3	TRBV7-9	TGTGCCAGCAGCTCCTCCGGACTAGCCCCTTCAGATACGCAGTATTTT	CASSSSGLAPSDTQYF
-	15	-	TRBJ1-3	TRBV5-1	TGCGCCAGCAGCTCTGCGGGGGCGCACGGAAACACCATATATTTT	CASSSAGAHGNTIYF
-	13	TRBD1	TRBJ1-1	TRBV11-1	TGTGCCAGCAGCAGGGGGCAGGACACTGAAGCTTTCTTT	CASSRGQDTEAFF
once	15	TRBD1	TRBJ2-3	TRBV5-1	TGCGCCAGCAGGGACGACAGGGGGCTCACAGATACGCAGTATTTT	CASRDDRGLTDTQYF
-	16	TRBD2	TRBJ2-3	TRBV5-5	TGTGCCAGCAGCAGTAGCGGGGGTCATAGCACAGATACGCAGTATTTT	CASSSSGGHSTDTQYF
few	12	-	TRBJ2-1	TRBV27	TGTGCCAGCAGTTTAGTGGGTCGGGAGCAGTTCTTC	CASSLVGREQFF
-	15	-	TRBJ1-3	TRBV7-2	TGTGCCAGCAGCTTAGCGCCGGACTCTGGAAACACCATATATTTT	CASSLAPDSGNTIYF
-	16	-	TRBJ2-1	TRBV5-1	TGCGCCAGCAGCTTGGGACGCGGCGGTACGTCCGATGAGCAGTTCTTC	CASSLGRGGTSDEQFF
-	14	TRBD1	TRBJ1-1	TRBV5-1	TGCGCCAGCAGGGGACAGGGGGCAGGGGCTGAAGCTTTCTTT	CASRGQGAGAEAFF
-	12	-	TRBJ2-3	TRBV9	TGTGCCAGCAGCGTAGGGGCAGATACGCAGTATTTT	CASSVGADTQYF
-	14	TRBD1	TRBJ1-2	TRBV6-2/TRBV6-3	TGTGCCAGCAGCCGAATGGGACAGGGTGCTGGCTACACCTTC	CASSRMGQGAGYTF
-	14	TRBD1	TRBJ2-7	TRBV7-8	TGTGCCAGCAGCTTGACAGGGGCCCACTACGAGCAGTACTTC	CASSLTGAHYEQYF
-	15	-	TRBJ1-1	TRBV7-2	TGTGCCAGCAGCACCCTCCGGAGTTTGAACACTGAAGCTTTCTTT	CASSTLRSLNTEAFF
once	16	TRBD1	TRBJ2-3	TRBV19	TGTGCCAGTACAACCCGAGGGCAGGGGGCCGGGGATACGCAGTATTTT	CASTTRGQGAGDTQYF
-	13	TRBD1	TRBJ2-4	TRBV27	TGTGCCAGCAGTCGGGACAGGGGGAGGGATGAGTACTTC	CASSRDRGRDEYF
-	16	-	TRBJ1-3	TRBV5-4	TGTGCCAGCAGCGACTCCGGGCCGAGCTCTGGAAACACCATATATTTT	CASSDSGPSSGNTIYF
-	14	TRBD1	TRBJ1-3	TRBV7-9	TGTGCCAGCAGCCTAGGGACAGGGGATAACACCATATATTTT	CASSLGTGDNTIYF
few	13	-	TRBJ1-2	TRBV30	TGTGCCTGGAGTGTAGGGAATAACTATGGCTACACCTTC	CAWSVGNNYGYTF
-	13	-	TRBJ1-6	TRBV12-3/TRBV12-4	TGTGCCAGCAGTCTAGGCGGGGTTTCACCCCTCCACTTT	CASSLGGVSPLHF
-	14	TRBD1	TRBJ2-7	TRBV5-1	TGCGCCAGCAGCTCAGGACAGGGATCGTACGAGCAGTACTTC	CASSSGQGSYEQYF
-	16	-	TRBJ1-5	TRBV19	TGTGCCAGTACCAAAGGCGGGGGGCTTGGCAATCAGCCCCAGCATTTT	CASTKGGGLGNQPQHF
-	15	TRBD2	TRBJ2-5	TRBV11-2	TGTGCCAGCAGCTTTCGAACTAGCGGCCAAGAGACCCAGTACTTC	CASSFRTSGQETQYF
-	14	-	TRBJ1-1	TRBV6-2/TRBV6-3	TGTGCCAGCAGTTACTCGGCGAGGGGGACTGAAGCTTTCTTT	CASSYSARGTEAFF
-	13	-	TRBJ2-2	TRBV3-1/TRBV3-2	TGTGCCAGCAGCGATAACTTTTCCGGGGAGCTGTTTTTT	CASSDNFSGELFF
-	13	-	TRBJ2-1	TRBV4-1	TGCGCCAGCAGCCAAGAAGGGGGAAATGAGCAGTTCTTC	CASSQEGGNEQFF
once	13	-	TRBJ1-1	TRBV5-1	TGCGCCAGCAGCTGGGGGGTGAACACTGAAGCTTTCTTT	CASSWGVNTEAFF
-	15	TRBD1	TRBJ2-7	TRBV3-1/TRBV3-2	TGTGCCAGCAGAGACGGACAGGGGCCCTCCTACGAGCAGTACTTC	CASRDGQGPSYEQYF
-	16	TRBD1	TRBJ2-4	TRBV4-3	TGCGCCAGCAGCCCTCTCGGGACAGCTAGCAAAAACATTCAGTACTTC	CASSPLGTASKNIQYF
-	13	TRBD1	TRBJ1-2	TRBV7-3	TGTGCCAGCAGCTCGGGACAGGGCTATGGCTACACCTTC	CASSSGQGYGYTF
-	17	TRBD1	TRBJ2-2	TRBV10-3	TGTGCCACCTGCCCCGGGACAGGCAGAACGAACACCGGGGAGCTGTTTTTT	CATCPGTGRTNTGELFF
-	14	-	TRBJ2-1	TRBV4-3	TGCGCCAGCAGCCAAGTTTCGGCTTCAGGTGAGCAGTTCTTC	CASSQVSASGEQFF
-	17	TRBD2	TRBJ2-2	TRBV15	TGTGCCACCAGCAGCCCCCTGGGACTAGGGGAAACCGGGGAGCTGTTTTTT	CATSSPLGLGETGELFF
-	13	TRBD1	TRBJ2-7	TRBV24-1	TGTGCCACCAGTGACACTACAGGGGACGAGCAGTACTTC	CATSDTTGDEQYF
-	12	TRBD1	TRBJ2-1	TRBV29-1	TGCAGCGCCTCGGACAGGGTGGAGGAGCAGTTCTTC	CSASDRVEEQFF
-	16	TRBD1	TRBJ1-6	TRBV9	TGTGCCAGCAGCGTGGCCGGACAGGATTATAATTCACCCCTCCACTTT	CASSVAGQDYNSPLHF
-	16	TRBD2	TRBJ2-2	TRBV5-4	TGTGCCAGCAGCTTGGAGCGGACTAGCCTCGCCGGGGAGCTGTTTTTT	CASSLERTSLAGELFF
once	16	-	TRBJ1-2	TRBV10-1	TGCGCCAGCAGGAACCGCCCGACACACGTCCTTAGTAGCTACACCTTC	CASRNRPTHVLSSYTF
-	14	-	TRBJ1-6	TRBV10-3	TGTGCCATCAGTCCACAGGTACCCAATTCACCCCTCCACTTT	CAISPQVPNSPLHF